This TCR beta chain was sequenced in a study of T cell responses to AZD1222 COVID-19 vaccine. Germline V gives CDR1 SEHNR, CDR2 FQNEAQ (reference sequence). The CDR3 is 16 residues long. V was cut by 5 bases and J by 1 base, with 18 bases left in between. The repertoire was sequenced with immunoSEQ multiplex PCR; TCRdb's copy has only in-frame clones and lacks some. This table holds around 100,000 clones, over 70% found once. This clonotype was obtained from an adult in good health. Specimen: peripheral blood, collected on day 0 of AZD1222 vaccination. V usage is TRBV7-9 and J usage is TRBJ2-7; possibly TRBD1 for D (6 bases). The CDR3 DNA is TGTGCCAGCAGCCCTTGGACAGCTAAACCATCCTACGAGCAGTACTTC. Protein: CASSPWTAKPSYEQYF.